The 14 T cell receptor beta chains reported below all come from one sample, sequenced in a study of OX40 agonist ivuxolimab in advanced cancers. Assay: immunoSEQ multiplex PCR; the TCRdb copy retains only in-frame clones and omits some. The data hold about 79,000 clones, with approximately 84% observed a single time. The source material was CD4+ or CD8+ T cells sorted from blood, sampled in a trial of the OX40 agonist ivuxolimab. These receptors came from an adult with an advanced solid tumor such as melanoma, head and neck, liver or kidney cancer.

The chain is built from TRBV21-1 and TRBJ2-1; TRBD1 is the table's D call, not checked against the DNA. TRBV21-1 is an annotated pseudogene. This CDR3 is 14 amino acids long. This chain's CDR3 is CASSKGGQRNEQFF. CDR3 DNA: TGTGCCAGCAGCAAAGGGGGCCAGAGGAATGAGCAGTTCTTC.

The chain carries TRBV7-9 and TRBJ1-5; no definite D call. There are 13 residues in the CDR3. Trimming removed 3 bases at V and 5 bases at J, with 8 bases between. Germline CDR1 and CDR2: SEHNR and FQNEAQ (reference sequence). The CDR3 DNA reads as TGTGCCAGCAGCTTGAGTTGGGATCAGCCCCAGCATTTT. It specifies CASSLSWDQPQHF.

The genes are TRBV7-2 and TRBJ2-5; no clear D gene. The CDR3 is 17 amino acids. Germline CDR1 reads SGHTA; CDR2 reads FQGNSA. V dropped 0 bases and J dropped 2 bases, with 16 bases sitting between them. The CDR3 sequence: CASSLAPASAAQETQYF. CDR3 in DNA: TGTGCCAGCAGCTTAGCTCCTGCCTCGGCGGCTCAAGAGACCCAGTACTTC.

This clone was counted once. The V call is TRBV7-9, the J call TRBJ2-1; no clear D gene. The germline CDR1 and CDR2 sequences are SEHNR and FQNEAQ (reference sequence). This CDR3 has 15 amino acids. V was clipped by 5 bases and J by 5 bases, with 16 bases between them. The CDR3 coding sequence is TGTGCCAGCAGCCTGGCCTTGGCGGAAGACAATGAGCAGTTCTTC. Translation gives CASSLALAEDNEQFF. Combining the CDR3 with reference TRBV7-9 and TRBJ2-1 gives the whole variable domain DTGVSQNPRHKITKRGQNVTFRCDPISEHNRLYWYRQTLGQGPEFLTYFQNEAQLEKSRLLSDRFSAERPKGSFSTLEIQRTEQGDSAMYLCASSLALAEDNEQFFGPGTRLTVL.

The chain employs TRBV7-2 and TRBJ2-1; TRBD2 matches 7 bases. The CDR3 has 15 residues. The junction had 9 bases not matched to a gene; V was cut back by 1 base and J by 9 bases. Per the germline V gene, CDR1 is SGHTA and CDR2 is FQGNSA. In nucleotides, the CDR3 is TGTGCCAGCAGCTTAGTTGGGGGGGAGGCCACTGAGCAGTTCTTC. This gives the protein CASSLVGGEATEQFF.

The rearrangement links TRBV9 to TRBJ2-3, with TRBD2 identical over 8 bases. Germline CDR1 is SGDLS and CDR2 is YYNGEE. The CDR3 has 14 residues. J was trimmed by 6 bases and V by 0 bases; bases with no gene match: 3. The CDR3 DNA reads TGTGCCAGCAGCGTAGCGGGGGGGATGGATACGCAGTATTTT. It specifies CASSVAGGMDTQYF. Complete variable domain (other parts from reference TRBV9 and TRBJ2-3): DSGVTQTPKHLITATGQRVTLRCSPRSGDLSVYWYQQSLDQGLQFLIQYYNGEERAKGNILERFSAQQFPDLHSELNLSSLELGDSALYFCASSVAGGMDTQYFGPGTRLTVL.

This chain uses TRBV30 with TRBJ1-2; D is undetermined. This CDR3 has 14 amino acids. The V and J ends lost 3 bases and 4 bases respectively, with 15 bases between them. CDR1 and CDR2 (germline): GTSNPN, SVGIG (reference sequence). The CDR3 sequence: CAWSPSLSRYGYTF. As DNA, the CDR3 is TGTGCCTGGAGCCCCTCTTTGAGCCGCTATGGCTACACCTTC.

This chain joins TRBV28 and TRBJ2-7; D is uncertain. The germline V and J ends were trimmed by 2 bases and 5 bases, with 1 base remaining between them. Germline V gene sequence: CDR1 MDHEN, CDR2 SYDVKM. The CDR3 has 10 amino acids. CDR3 in DNA: TGTGCCAGCAGTTTAAACGAGCAGTACTTC. This gives the protein CASSLNEQYF.

This clone occurred once. V and J are TRBV4-3 and TRBJ2-5; TRBD2 matches 8 bases. This CDR3 comprises 15 residues. V was clipped by 1 base and J by 5 bases; unmatched bases: 6. The V gene's germline CDR1 is LGHNA and CDR2 YSLEER. The CDR3 DNA sequence: TGCGCCAGCAGCCAAGTCTTCTCGGGGGGGGAGACCCAGTACTTC. The encoded protein is CASSQVFSGGETQYF.

The chain couples TRBV6-5 to TRBJ1-5; D is unresolved. The CDR3 has 13 amino acids. V dropped 0 bases and J dropped 12 bases, with 12 bases sitting between them. Germline V gene lookup returns CDR1 MNHEY and CDR2 SVGAGI. The CDR3 region is CASSYSLSGIQHF. The CDR3 nucleotides read TGTGCCAGCAGTTACTCGCTGTCGGGGATCCAGCATTTT.

The rearrangement joins TRBV11-2 to TRBJ2-1; 10 nucleotides agree with TRBD2. The CDR3 is 16 amino acids. V gave up 6 bases and J gave up 7 bases; unmatched junction bases: 12. The germline CDR1 and CDR2 sequences are SGHAT and FQNNGV. The CDR3 DNA reads TGTGCCAGCAGGTCACTAGCGGGAAGGGGTTTGAATGAGCAGTTCTTC. This encodes CASRSLAGRGLNEQFF.

V usage is TRBV29-1 and J usage is TRBJ2-3; TRBD1 agrees at 10 bases. The V gene's germline CDR1 is SQVTM and CDR2 ANQGSEA. The CDR3 is made up of 15 amino acids. Trimming removed 4 bases from V and 7 bases from J; junction bases left unmatched: 11. The CDR3 region has the DNA TGCAGCGTTGCCAGACAGGGGGCGACCATGAATACGCAGTATTTT. It translates to CSVARQGATMNTQYF.

The V and J genes are TRBV7-3 and TRBJ2-1; 8 positions agree with TRBD1. The junction had 8 bases not matched to a gene; V was cut back by 5 bases and J by 5 bases. The CDR3 is made up of 15 amino acids. The germline gives CDR1 SGHTA, CDR2 FQGTGA. The CDR3 loop is CASSKGQGFNNEQFF. The CDR3 DNA sequence: TGTGCCAGCAGCAAAGGACAGGGTTTCAACAATGAGCAGTTCTTC.

The CDR3 coding sequence is TGTGCCAGCAGCCTAACGGGACAGGGGGGGCAAGAGACCCAGTACTTC. This gives the protein CASSLTGQGGQETQYF. V and J are TRBV9 and TRBJ2-5, with 11 nucleotides matching TRBD1. The CDR3 runs to 16 residues. Germline CDR1 is SGDLS and CDR2 is YYNGEE. Trimming removed 4 bases from V and 2 bases from J; junction bases left unmatched: 7.